Sequencing of this T cell receptor (beta chain) was carried out in a study of blood T cell repertoires in COVID-19. Germline-derived CDR1 and CDR2 are SQVTM and ANQGSEA. V gave up 7 bases and J gave up 6 bases; unmatched junction bases: 11. This CDR3 has 13 residues. Only in-frame clones appear in the TCRdb table, and some are missing; sequencing was by immunoSEQ multiplex PCR. The sample yields under 80,000 clones, approximately 80% seen once. This clonotype was obtained from an older woman with acute or convalescent COVID-19. Sample: peripheral blood. This chain joins TRBV29-1 and TRBJ2-7; 8 bases line up with TRBD1. The CDR3 bases are TGCAGCGCAGGGGGGCAGGGGGCAGGCGAGCAGTACTTC. Encoded protein: CSAGGQGAGEQYF.